This T cell receptor beta chain was profiled in a study of CD8 T cells in ankylosing spondylitis. TCRdb analysed the 5' RACE reads with MiXCR anew, one entry per CDR3 protein. The table has around 340,000 distinct CDR3 sequences, more than 20% seen once; the top ten hold around 13%. This clonotype occurred a few times. The V and J ends lost 6 bases and 3 bases respectively, with 18 bases between them. This CDR3 is built from 15 residues. Germline-derived CDR1 and CDR2 are SGHKS and YYEKEE (reference sequence). The clonotype comes from a male donor with ankylosing spondylitis or in good health (not recorded which). The sequencing sample was made of blood, either unsorted or a sorted T cell fraction (not recorded which). V usage is TRBV5-5 and J usage is TRBJ1-2, with D tentatively TRBD1 (5 bases). In nucleotides, the CDR3 is TGTGCCAGCACCCGACTGGTGGGGGGTGACTATGGCTACACCTTC. Residues: CASTRLVGGDYGYTF. Using reference TRBV5-5 and TRBJ1-2 for the parts outside the CDR3, the full variable domain is DAGVTQSPTHLIKTRGQQVTLRCSPISGHKSVSWYQQVLGQGPQFIFQYYEKEERGRGNFPDRFSARQFPNYSSELNVNALLLGDSALYLCASTRLVGGDYGYTFGSGTRLTVV.